The 19 T cell receptor beta chains below all came from one sample that was sequenced in a study of shared clonotypes between healthy human individuals. Generated by immunoSEQ multiplex PCR, the TCRdb table keeps only in-frame clones and is missing some. The data hold 2.3 million or so clones, with 90% to 95% observed a single time. Sequenced sample: naive CD4+ T cells from PBMCs. Indicated subset: CD45RA+ positively selected. Receptors originate from a man younger than 35 in good health. Some clones in this sample may be carry-over from other donors' samples.

Here the CDR3 reads CASSSHLGRDGYTF. CDR3 sequence (DNA): TGTGCCAGCAGCTCCCACCTTGGACGGGATGGCTACACCTTC. The rearrangement uses TRBV5-8 and TRBJ1-2; D gene uncertain. With 3 bases removed from V and 6 bases from J, the gap between germline ends came to 15 bases. Germline assignment: CDR1 SGHTS and CDR2 YDEGEE. The CDR3 contains 14 residues.

The chain combines TRBV9 with TRBJ2-1; TRBD2 might be the D (6 bases). Germline V gene data show CDR1 as SGDLS and CDR2 as YYNGEE. The V end was cut by 2 bases, the J end by 0 bases, with 15 bases between. This CDR3 comprises 17 residues. CDR3 sequence: CASSVSTAGYSYNEQFF. The CDR3 DNA is TGTGCCAGCAGCGTCTCCACAGCGGGTTACTCCTACAATGAGCAGTTCTTC. The variable domain in full, completed from reference TRBV9 and TRBJ2-1, reads DSGVTQTPKHLITATGQRVTLRCSPRSGDLSVYWYQQSLDQGLQFLIQYYNGEERAKGNILERFSAQQFPDLHSELNLSSLELGDSALYFCASSVSTAGYSYNEQFFGPGTRLTVL.

The chain carries TRBV7-2 and TRBJ2-1; TRBD2 matches at 9 bases. The CDR3 is 16 residues long. Trimming cost V 2 bases and J 6 bases; bases outside gene matches: 8. Per germline, CDR1 SGHTA and CDR2 FQGNSA. The CDR3 DNA reads as TGTGCCAGCAGCTTAAGGGCGGGAGGGGATAGCAATGAGCAGTTCTTC. Its translation is CASSLRAGGDSNEQFF.

This rearrangement joins TRBV6-5 to TRBJ1-5; 8 bases agree with TRBD1. The length of the CDR3 is 15 residues. Per the germline V gene, CDR1 is MNHEY and CDR2 is SVGAGI. J was trimmed by 2 bases and V by 5 bases; bases with no gene match: 5. As DNA, the CDR3 is TGTGCCAGCAGTGTTACAGGGGGACGCAATCAGCCCCAGCATTTT. It translates to CASSVTGGRNQPQHF.

This clone has only a few counts. This chain links TRBV25-1 with TRBJ1-5; 8 nucleotides line up with TRBD1. The CDR3 is 13 amino acids. CDR1 is MGHDK and CDR2 is SYGVNS in the germline V gene. The ends lost 7 bases at V and 6 bases at J; junction bases unmatched: 5. CDR3 loop: CASIPGGRQPQHF. DNA for the CDR3: TGTGCCAGCATCCCAGGGGGCCGTCAGCCCCAGCATTTT.

The rearrangement links TRBV18 to TRBJ2-7; 11 nucleotides match TRBD2. Germline assignment: CDR1 KGHSH and CDR2 LQKENI. The V and J ends lost 4 bases and 4 bases, in that order; junction bases with no gene match: 9. CDR3 length equals 16 residues. The chain's CDR3 is CASSRGLADGNYEQYF. CDR3 DNA sequence: TGTGCCAGCTCACGGGGACTAGCGGATGGAAATTACGAGCAGTACTTC.

The chain has TRBV12-5 and TRBJ1-2; D might be TRBD1 (5 bases). The CDR3 is made up of 16 amino acids. V lost 0 bases, J lost 0 bases, and 11 bases lay in between. The V gene's germline CDR1 is LGHNT and CDR2 FRNRAP. The CDR3 spells CASGLVMGEANYGYTF. CDR3 sequence (DNA): TGTGCTAGTGGTTTGGTAATGGGGGAAGCTAACTATGGCTACACCTTC.

The rearrangement links TRBV6-5 to TRBJ2-1, with 8 nucleotides matching TRBD1. Unmatched junction bases numbered 10, after V lost 2 bases and J lost 7 bases. CDR1 is MNHEY and CDR2 is SVGAGI in the germline V gene. The CDR3 is made up of 16 amino acids. The CDR3 bases are TGTGCCAGCAGTTACGTTGCCGGGACAGGACGGAATGAGCAGTTCTTC. It codes for CASSYVAGTGRNEQFF.

V gene TRBV29-1 combines with J gene TRBJ1-2; possible D gene TRBD1, 5 bases. Between the trimmed V and J ends, which lost 8 bases and 6 bases, there was a span of 13 bases. This CDR3 is built from 11 residues. Per the germline V gene, CDR1 is SQVTM and CDR2 is ANQGSEA. CDR3 sequence: CSSLQVDGYTF. The DNA for the CDR3 is TGCAGCTCCTTACAGGTTGATGGCTACACCTTC.

The gene calls are TRBV25-1 and TRBJ2-3; 11 nucleotides agree with TRBD2. Trimming removed 5 bases from V and 1 base from J; junction bases left unmatched: 5. The CDR3 runs 16 residues. Germline V gene sequence: CDR1 MGHDK, CDR2 SYGVNS. The CDR3 region is CASSPLAGERTDTQYF. CDR3 in DNA: TGTGCCAGCAGTCCACTAGCGGGAGAACGCACAGATACGCAGTATTTT.

This clone has a single count. The chain employs TRBV5-1 and TRBJ1-4, with a tentative D call TRBD1 (6 bases). Trimming took 4 bases from V and 4 from J, leaving 17 bases between them. The CDR3 totals 16 residues. Germline V gives CDR1 SGHRS, CDR2 YFSETQ. The DNA for the CDR3 is TGCGCCAGCAGCCCGGGGGGGACACTATTTAATGAAAAACTGTTTTTT. The encoded protein is CASSPGGTLFNEKLFF.

The chain has TRBV5-5 and TRBJ2-5; D unclear. Trimming cost V 4 bases and J 1 base, with 8 bases left between them. The V gene's germline CDR1 is SGHKS and CDR2 YYEKEE (reference sequence). The CDR3 has 13 amino acids. The CDR3 nucleotides read TGTGCCAGCAGCCCCACTATCCAAGAGACCCAGTACTTC. It is translated as CASSPTIQETQYF.

The chain couples TRBV28 to TRBJ1-3; D is uncertain. This CDR3 spans 13 amino acids. The V gene lost 7 bases and the J gene lost 3 bases, with 10 bases spanning the gap. Looked up from germline, CDR1 is MDHEN and CDR2 is SYDVKM. The CDR3 loop is CASIFPGGNTIYF. The CDR3, as DNA: TGTGCCAGCATTTTCCCCGGTGGAAACACCATATATTTT.

The chain joins TRBV7-8 to TRBJ2-7; a possible D gene is TRBD2 (7 bases). CDR1 and CDR2 from the germline V gene are SGHVS and FQNEAQ. V was pared by 2 bases and J by 2 bases, with 10 bases between. The CDR3 spans 14 residues. Here the CDR3 DNA reads TGTGCCAGCAGCTTAAGGGAGGGGGCCTACGAGCAGTACTTC. It yields the protein CASSLREGAYEQYF. The full variable domain, rest sourced from reference TRBV7-8 and TRBJ2-7, is GAGVSQSPRYKVAKRGQDVALRCDPISGHVSLFWYQQALGQGPEFLTYFQNEAQLDKSGLPSDRFFAERPEGSVSTLKIQRTQQEDSAVYLCASSLREGAYEQYFGPGTRLTVT.

The genes are TRBV28 and TRBJ1-4, with TRBD1 identical over 8 bases. The CDR3 covers 16 residues. CDR1 is MDHEN and CDR2 is SYDVKM in the germline V gene. V was clipped by 4 bases and J by 2 bases; unmatched bases: 6. CDR3 protein: CASSYQGAGTNEKLFF. The CDR3 coding sequence is TGTGCCAGCAGTTATCAGGGGGCCGGGACTAATGAAAAACTGTTTTTT.

As for this clone: Relative to the germline gene, one junction end is altered; a read error may explain this. The chain uses TRBV5-8 and TRBJ2-7, with 11 positions matching TRBD2. Germline V gene lookup returns CDR1 SGHTS and CDR2 YDEGEE. The CDR3 is made up of 15 amino acids. The CDR3 DNA follows: TGCGCCAGCAGCCGACTAGCGGGAAGCTCCTACGAGCAGTACTTC. This gives the protein CASSRLAGSSYEQYF.

This clone was counted a single time. The chain recombines TRBV11-2 with TRBJ2-7; weak D call: TRBD1 (6 bases). The V and J ends lost 2 bases and 6 bases respectively, with 14 bases between them. CDR1 is SGHAT, CDR2 FQNNGV, per germline. This CDR3 region has 14 residues. The CDR3 region has the DNA TGTGCCAGCAGCTTAAACAGGGACCTCGGCGAGCAGTACTTC. It is translated as CASSLNRDLGEQYF.

The rearrangement uses TRBV4-3 and TRBJ2-3; D possibly uses TRBD1 or TRBD2 (6 bases each). The CDR3 sequence is 19 residues long. Germline V CDR1 and CDR2: LGHNA, YSLEER. Trimming pared 0 bases from V and 2 bases from J, leaving 21 bases between. The CDR3 region is CASSQDFGGLTGNTDTQYF. CDR3 bases: TGCGCCAGCAGCCAAGATTTCGGGGGCCTTACAGGGAACACAGATACGCAGTATTTT.

This chain joins TRBV5-1 and TRBJ2-1; TRBD2 aligns across 8 bases. With 5 bases clipped from V and 5 bases from J, the junction kept 3 bases outside the gene matches. CDR3 length: 13 amino acids. The V gene's germline CDR1 is SGHRS and CDR2 YFSETQ. The CDR3 nucleotides are TGCGCCAGCAGAGCGGGAGACAACAATGAGCAGTTCTTC. As protein: CASRAGDNNEQFF.